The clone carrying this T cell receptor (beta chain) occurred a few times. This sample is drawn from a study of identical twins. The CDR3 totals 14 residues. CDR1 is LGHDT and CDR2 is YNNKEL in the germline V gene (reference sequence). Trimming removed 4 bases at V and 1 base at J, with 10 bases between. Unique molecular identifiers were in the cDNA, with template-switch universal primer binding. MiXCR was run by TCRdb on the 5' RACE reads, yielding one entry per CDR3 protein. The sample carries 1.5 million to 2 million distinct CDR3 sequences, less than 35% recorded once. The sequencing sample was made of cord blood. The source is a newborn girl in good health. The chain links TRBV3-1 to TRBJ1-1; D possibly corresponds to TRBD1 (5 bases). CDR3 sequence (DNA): TGTGCCAGCAGCCGGAGGAGGGGGAACACTGAAGCTTTCTTT. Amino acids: CASSRRRGNTEAFF.